The 25 T cell receptor beta chains below all came from one sample that was sequenced in a study. TCRdb reprocessed the 5' RACE reads via MiXCR and lists one record per CDR3 protein. The sample lists 45,000 to 70,000 distinct CDR3 sequences; roughly 28% were seen once. Sequencing used tumor-infiltrating memory CD4+ T cells sorted from the breast tumor. The subset: memory CD4+ T cells, CD4+CD45RO+CD25-. These receptors were collected from a female donor with breast cancer.

This clonotype has a handful of counts. The chain joins TRBV5-1 to TRBJ1-1; the D gene is possibly TRBD1 (5 bases). The CDR3 sequence is 12 residues long. Deletions cut 0 bases from V and 7 bases from J, with 7 bases between. Germline V gene sequence: CDR1 SGHRS, CDR2 YFSETQ. The CDR3, as DNA: TGCGCCAGCAGCTTGGACAGGAGTGAAGCTTTCTTT. Its translation: CASSLDRSEAFF.

The genes are TRBV5-1 and TRBJ2-3, with TRBD1 as a possible D gene (6 bases). V was cut by 2 bases and J by 4 bases, with 14 bases left in between. This CDR3 comprises 15 residues. In germline, CDR1 is SGHRS, CDR2 YFSETQ. The CDR3 reads CASSFSGVKADTQYF. The DNA of the CDR3 is TGCGCCAGCAGCTTCTCAGGGGTCAAGGCAGATACGCAGTATTTT.

This clonotype appeared many times. The chain combines TRBV7-2 with TRBJ2-5; TRBD2 might be the D (6 bases). This CDR3 is 15 amino acids long. V was clipped by 5 bases and J by 5 bases, with 18 bases between them. Germline loops: CDR1 SGHTA, CDR2 FQGNSA. The CDR3 bases are TGTGCCAGCAGCCCGGGGACCTCCCGGGGGGAGACCCAGTACTTC. Residues: CASSPGTSRGETQYF.

This clonotype has only one observation. The chain is built from TRBV29-1 and TRBJ1-2; TRBD1 aligns across 8 bases. The CDR3 has 13 amino acids. Germline assignment: CDR1 SQVTM and CDR2 ANQGSEA. After removal of 7 bases from V and 7 bases from J, the junction contained 11 bases not matched to a gene. Here the CDR3 DNA reads TGCAGCGCACAAACGACAGGGGCGAGTGGCTACACCTTC. As protein: CSAQTTGASGYTF.

This clonotype was detected a few times. The CDR3 sequence is CSANREAPMNTEAFF. In nucleotides, the CDR3 is TGCAGTGCTAATAGAGAGGCCCCTATGAACACTGAAGCTTTCTTT. The chain combines TRBV20-1 with TRBJ1-1; D gene unclear. Per germline, CDR1 DFQATT and CDR2 SNEGSKA (reference sequence). The ends were cut back, 4 bases at V and 0 bases at J, with 15 bases in the middle. This CDR3 has 15 residues.

This clonotype was observed a handful of times. The rearrangement joins TRBV5-1 to TRBJ2-5; D tentatively reads TRBD1 or TRBD2 (5 bases each). The CDR3 is 17 residues long. Per the germline V gene, CDR1 is SGHRS and CDR2 is YFSETQ. The V and J ends lost 4 bases and 5 bases respectively, with 24 bases between them. Here the CDR3 DNA reads TGCGCCAGCAGCCCTAGCCGCAGCGTGGGGCCATTGGAGACCCAGTACTTC. Amino acid sequence: CASSPSRSVGPLETQYF. Based on the CDR3 plus reference TRBV5-1 and TRBJ2-5, the full variable domain is KAGVTQTPRYLIKTRGQQVTLSCSPISGHRSVSWYQQTPGQGLQFLFEYFSETQRNKGNFPGRFSGRQFSNSRSEMNVSTLELGDSALYLCASSPSRSVGPLETQYFGPGTRLLVL.

The chain is built from TRBV5-5 and TRBJ2-5; D ambiguous. CDR3 length: 13 amino acids. CDR1 SGHKS and CDR2 YYEKEE come from the germline V gene (reference sequence). The germline V and J ends were trimmed by 4 bases and 1 base, with 8 bases remaining between them. DNA for the CDR3: TGTGCCAGCAGCCGTGGATTCCAAGAGACCCAGTACTTC. Its translation is CASSRGFQETQYF.

V usage is TRBV15 and J usage is TRBJ2-6, with D hard to call. CDR3 length: 14 residues. Trimming pared 8 bases from V and 1 base from J, leaving 9 bases between. From germline, CDR1 is LNHNV and CDR2 YYDKDF (reference sequence). The CDR3 coding sequence is TGTGCCACCCGAACGGATTCTGGGGCCAACGTCCTGACTTTC. Translation: CATRTDSGANVLTF.

This clonotype came up a few times. The genes are TRBV6-2 or TRBV6-3 and TRBJ1-5; D might be TRBD1 (5 bases). Trimming took 6 bases from V and 8 from J, leaving 11 bases between them. Germline values: CDR1 MNHEY, CDR2 SVGEGT. This CDR3 region has 12 residues. This chain's CDR3 is CASRHPGEPQHF. The DNA for the CDR3 is TGTGCCAGCAGGCACCCGGGGGAGCCCCAGCATTTT.

A note on this clonotype: Without the conserved terminal phenylalanine or tryptophan, this CDR3 likely stems from a read error. The chain links TRBV5-5 to TRBJ1-2; no firm D call. Germline V gene data show CDR1 as SGHKS and CDR2 as YYEKEE (reference sequence). Trimming removed 3 bases at V and 2 bases at J, with 8 bases between. This CDR3 region has 13 residues. Here the CDR3 reads CASSWNSNYGYTS. The CDR3 nucleotides are TGTGCCAGCAGCTGGAACAGCAACTATGGCTACACCTCC.

The chain links TRBV7-2 to TRBJ1-1; tentative D call: TRBD1 (6 bases). This CDR3 has 13 residues. Germline assignment: CDR1 SGHTA and CDR2 FQGNSA. V dropped 3 bases and J dropped 5 bases, with 10 bases sitting between them. CDR3 residues: CASSFTGWTEAFF. CDR3 nucleotides: TGTGCCAGCAGCTTCACAGGGTGGACTGAAGCTTTCTTT. Using reference TRBV7-2 and TRBJ1-1 for the parts outside the CDR3, the full variable domain is GAGVSQSPSNKVTEKGKDVELRCDPISGHTALYWYRQSLGQGLEFLIYFQGNSAPDKSGLPSDRFSAERTGGSVSTLTIQRTQQEDSAVYLCASSFTGWTEAFFGQGTRLTVV.

In this sample, this clonotype turned up a few times. V gene TRBV7-9 combines with J gene TRBJ2-7; D is uncertain. In germline, CDR1 is SEHNR, CDR2 FQNEAQ (reference sequence). The CDR3 extends over 15 amino acids. V was cut by 1 base and J by 3 bases, with 13 bases left in between. The CDR3 nucleotides read TGTGCCAGCAGCTTAGTGGCTGGGCAGAGCTACGAGCAGTACTTC. Amino acids: CASSLVAGQSYEQYF.

The chain combines TRBV7-9 with TRBJ1-3; D is uncertain. Deletions cut 3 bases from V and 11 bases from J, with 8 bases between. This CDR3 has 11 residues. CDR1 is SEHNR and CDR2 is FQNEAQ in the germline V gene (reference sequence). For the CDR3, the DNA is TGTGCCAGCAGCTTTGGCAAGGCCATATATTTT. Its translation: CASSFGKAIYF.

This clonotype has just a few counts. The rearrangement joins TRBV3-1 to TRBJ2-7; the D gene is possibly TRBD2 (8 bases). CDR1 is LGHDT, CDR2 YNNKEL, per germline (reference sequence). The V gene lost 2 bases and the J gene lost 6 bases, with 20 bases spanning the gap. This CDR3 spans 16 amino acids. The CDR3 region is CASSQRGQAGAVEQYF. The CDR3 nucleotides are TGTGCCAGCAGCCAAAGGGGGCAAGCGGGAGCGGTCGAGCAGTACTTC.

To note about this clonotype: This CDR3 is missing its conserved last phenylalanine or tryptophan, likely due to a read error. This sequence joins TRBV12-3 or TRBV12-4 and TRBJ2-1; 9 bases fit TRBD1. V shed 5 bases, J shed 11 bases, and the junction held 7 bases outside the gene matches. The CDR3 has 13 amino acids. This CDR3 reads CASSTTGQGKQFC. Here the CDR3 DNA reads TGTGCCAGCAGTACTACCGGACAGGGGAAGCAGTTCTGC.

At least ten counts were recorded for this clonotype. The rearrangement uses TRBV6-2 or TRBV6-3 and TRBJ1-2; unclear D gene. Trimming took off 6 bases at V and 7 bases at J, with 9 bases between the two ends. The CDR3 loop spans 11 amino acids. Germline V gene data show CDR1 as MNHEY and CDR2 as SVGEGT. The chain's CDR3 is CASSVMGGYTF. The CDR3 DNA reads TGTGCCAGCAGCGTTATGGGTGGCTACACCTTC.

This clonotype was recorded many times. The gene calls are TRBV20-1 and TRBJ2-2; the D gene is possibly TRBD2 (5 bases). CDR1 and CDR2 (germline): DFQATT, SNEGSKA (reference sequence). The CDR3 spans 14 residues. V dropped 1 base and J dropped 1 base, with 7 bases sitting between them. CDR3 protein: CSARARGNTGELFF. In nucleotides, the CDR3 is TGCAGTGCTAGAGCTCGGGGGAACACCGGGGAGCTGTTTTTT.

This chain connects TRBV5-5 to TRBJ1-1; no firm D call. The CDR3 covers 13 residues. V shed 4 bases and J shed 0 bases, with 7 bases lying between them. CDR1 is SGHKS, CDR2 YYEKEE, per germline (reference sequence). The DNA of the CDR3 is TGTGCCAGCAGCCTAGGAGTGAACACTGAAGCTTTCTTT. This gives the protein CASSLGVNTEAFF. Variable domain in full (rest from reference TRBV5-5 and TRBJ1-1): DAGVTQSPTHLIKTRGQQVTLRCSPISGHKSVSWYQQVLGQGPQFIFQYYEKEERGRGNFPDRFSARQFPNYSSELNVNALLLGDSALYLCASSLGVNTEAFFGQGTRLTVV.

This clonotype was found many times. The V call is TRBV5-1, the J call TRBJ2-3; D is tentatively TRBD1 or TRBD2 (5 bases each). Deletions cut 3 bases from V and 1 base from J, with 12 bases between. CDR1 and CDR2 (germline): SGHRS, YFSETQ. The CDR3 consists of 15 residues. Here the CDR3 reads CASSSGPDGTDTQYF. CDR3 nucleotides: TGCGCCAGCAGCTCGGGGCCCGATGGCACAGATACGCAGTATTTT.

The rearrangement uses TRBV5-1 and TRBJ1-2; D is possibly TRBD1 (6 bases). Trimming took off 4 bases at V and 2 bases at J, with 18 bases between the two ends. The CDR3 sequence is 16 residues long. Per germline, CDR1 SGHRS and CDR2 YFSETQ. In DNA form, the CDR3 reads TGCGCCAGCAGCCCCGGGAACAGGGCTGCAAACTATGGCTACACCTTC. Translated, it gives CASSPGNRAANYGYTF.

The V gene is TRBV27, the J gene TRBJ1-2; 7 nucleotides match TRBD1. J gave up 4 bases and V 3 bases, and 5 bases lay outside the gene matches. The V gene's germline CDR1 is MNHEY and CDR2 SMNVEV (reference sequence). The CDR3 contains 14 residues. The CDR3 sequence is CASSFTGALYGYTF. In DNA form, the CDR3 reads TGTGCCAGCAGTTTCACAGGGGCCCTCTATGGCTACACCTTC.

This sequence joins TRBV7-2 and TRBJ2-2; the match to TRBD1 covers 10 bases. Germline V gene sequence: CDR1 SGHTA, CDR2 FQGNSA. This CDR3 region has 15 residues. The V and J ends lost 5 bases and 6 bases, in that order; junction bases with no gene match: 6. CDR3 sequence: CASSPRGQGAGELFF. The CDR3 DNA sequence: TGTGCCAGCAGCCCCCGAGGACAGGGGGCCGGGGAGCTGTTTTTT.

A few counts support this clonotype. The CDR3 loop reads CSARDRGFSGYTF. The CDR3 region has the DNA TGCAGTGCTAGAGATCGGGGGTTCAGTGGCTACACCTTC. The chain carries TRBV20-1 and TRBJ1-2; weak D call: TRBD1 (5 bases). The V end was cut by 0 bases, the J end by 7 bases, with 12 bases between. CDR3 length: 13 residues. Germline CDR1 is DFQATT and CDR2 is SNEGSKA (reference sequence).

Details on this clonotype: A much larger clonotype is one base distant, so this may be a read error. This chain links TRBV6-6 with TRBJ1-6; possibly TRBD1 for D (6 bases). Germline V gene sequence: CDR1 MNHNY, CDR2 SVGAGI (reference sequence). Trimming cost V 7 bases and J 8 bases, with 15 bases left between them. This CDR3 contains 14 residues. The CDR3 coding sequence is TGTGCCAGCACCGCAGCAGGGGCGGATTCACCCCTCCACTTT. It translates to CASTAAGADSPLHF.

The chain couples TRBV20-1 to TRBJ2-7; D is ambiguous. The germline gives CDR1 DFQATT, CDR2 SNEGSKA (reference sequence). The CDR3 runs 15 residues. Trimming shortened V by 3 bases and J by 3 bases, and 18 bases separated the two germline ends. As DNA, the CDR3 is TGCAGTGCTAGTCAGTTCCTCGGTTCAAACTACGAGCAGTACTTC. Its translation is CSASQFLGSNYEQYF.